This is a list of T cell receptor beta chains from one sample in a study of OX40 agonist ivuxolimab in advanced cancers. Profiling relied on immunoSEQ multiplex PCR, and the TCRdb table lists in-frame clones only, not all of them. The data show roughly 77,000 clones, approximately 81% seen once. The source material was CD4+ or CD8+ T cells sorted from blood, sampled in a trial of the OX40 agonist ivuxolimab. The receptor source for this set is an adult with an advanced solid tumor such as melanoma, head and neck, liver or kidney cancer. CDR3s include the opening cysteine and the closing phenylalanine or tryptophan. Each record gives: D gene, CDR3 length, V gene, J gene, clone size, CDR3 protein, CDR3 DNA. A D gene is named only where the DNA matches it firmly. Only some rows state a clone size, as once, few, many or a class for expanded clones.

NA	15	TRBV5-4	TRBJ1-1	NA	CASSPSQGRYSEAFF	TGTGCCAGCAGCCCCTCGCAGGGGCGTTATAGTGAAGCTTTCTTT
TRBD2	15	TRBV30	TRBJ2-7	once	CAWSVLGAGMYEQYF	TGTGCCTGGAGTGTACTGGGAGCGGGAATGTACGAGCAGTACTTC
TRBD1	14	TRBV7-2	TRBJ2-1	NA	CASSPGTGLNEQFF	TGTGCCAGCAGCCCCGGGACAGGGTTGAATGAGCAGTTCTTC
NA	14	TRBV5-6	TRBJ1-1	NA	CASSLGGIHTEAFF	TGTGCCAGCAGCTTGGGAGGAATCCACACTGAAGCTTTCTTT
TRBD2	16	TRBV5-5	TRBJ2-1	NA	CASKASGRLTYNEQFF	TGTGCCAGCAAGGCTAGCGGGAGGCTCACCTACAATGAGCAGTTCTTC
NA	18	TRBV7-9	TRBJ1-1	NA	CASSPGLTLNSMNTEAFF	TGTGCCAGCAGCCCGGGACTGACGTTAAATTCAATGAACACTGAAGCTTTCTTT
TRBD2	15	TRBV9	TRBJ2-1	NA	CASSLGTSDYNEQFF	TGTGCCAGCAGCCTTGGGACTAGCGATTACAATGAGCAGTTCTTC
NA	12	TRBV7-7	TRBJ2-5	once	CASSPDRETQYF	TGTGCCAGCAGCCCTGACAGGGAGACCCAGTACTTC
NA	15	TRBV12-5	TRBJ2-3	NA	CASGLAPGAGDTQYF	TGTGCTAGTGGTTTGGCCCCAGGGGCTGGGGATACGCAGTATTTT
NA	14	TRBV5-1	TRBJ1-1	once	CASSLSGGNTEAFF	TGCGCCAGCAGCTTGTCCGGTGGGAACACTGAAGCTTTCTTT
NA	14	TRBV7-9	TRBJ1-1	NA	CASSLGQLNTEAFF	TGTGCCAGCAGCCTAGGACAGTTGAACACTGAAGCTTTCTTT
NA	18	TRBV5-4	TRBJ2-2	NA	CASSLVAGRTLGTGELFF	TGTGCCAGCAGCTTGGTGGCAGGGCGGACCCTGGGCACCGGGGAGCTGTTTTTT